This T cell receptor beta chain is from a study of blood T cells in healthy people across ages. Study conclusions and caveats: Age showed a roughly linear inverse relationship with TCR beta diversity per million T cells.

Regarding this clonotype: Its antigen remains unidentified.

Alongside a J-beta primer mix, a sample-barcoded 5' primer served in a second PCR lasting about 7 to 12 cycles. TCRdb recomputed calls from the 5' RACE reads with MiXCR, one row per CDR3 protein. The sample includes about 1.6 million distinct CDR3 sequences, approximately 32% of them seen just once. CDR1 is SGHTA, CDR2 FQGNSA, per germline. This CDR3 spans 13 amino acids. V lost 7 bases and J 6 bases, leaving 16 bases between the germline ends. This chain connects TRBV7-2 to TRBJ2-7; TRBD1 or TRBD2 may be the D gene (5 bases each). The sequenced sample was blood. This TCR came from a woman in her 30s in good health. The CDR3 DNA is TGTGCCAGCACCCCCGGGGCGCATCTCGAGCAGTACTTC. Protein product: CASTPGAHLEQYF.